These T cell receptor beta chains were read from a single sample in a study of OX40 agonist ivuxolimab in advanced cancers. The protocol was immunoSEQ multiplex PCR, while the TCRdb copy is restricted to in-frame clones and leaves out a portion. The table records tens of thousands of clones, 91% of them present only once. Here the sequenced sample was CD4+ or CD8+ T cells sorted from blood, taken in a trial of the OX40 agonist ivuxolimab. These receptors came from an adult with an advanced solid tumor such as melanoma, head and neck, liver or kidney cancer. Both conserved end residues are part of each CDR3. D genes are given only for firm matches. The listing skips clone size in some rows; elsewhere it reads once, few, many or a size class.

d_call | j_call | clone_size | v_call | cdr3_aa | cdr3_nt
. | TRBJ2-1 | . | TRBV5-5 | CASSLGGARSYNEQFF | TGTGCCAGCAGCTTGGGAGGGGCCAGATCCTACAATGAGCAGTTCTTC
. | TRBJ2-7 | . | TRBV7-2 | CASSSGGPLKDEQYF | TGTGCCAGCAGCTCTGGTGGCCCCTTAAAGGACGAGCAGTACTTC
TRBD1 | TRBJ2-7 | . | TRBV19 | CASSAGTGFTYEQYF | TGTGCCAGTAGTGCCGGGACAGGGTTTACCTACGAGCAGTACTTC
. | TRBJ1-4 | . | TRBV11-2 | CASSLGTYRNEKLFF | TGTGCCAGCAGCTTGGGGACGTATCGTAATGAAAAACTGTTTTTT
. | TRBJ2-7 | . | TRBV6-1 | CASRNPDRFYEQYF | TGTGCCAGCAGGAATCCTGACAGATTCTACGAGCAGTACTTC
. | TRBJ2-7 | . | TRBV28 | CASSLMGATYEQYF | TGTGCCAGCAGTTTAATGGGAGCCACCTACGAGCAGTACTTC
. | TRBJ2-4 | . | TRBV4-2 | CASSQDESGWNIQYF | TGTGCCAGCAGCCAAGACGAATCAGGATGGAACATTCAGTACTTC
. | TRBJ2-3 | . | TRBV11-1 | CASSLTPSAGTDTQYF | TGTGCCAGCAGCTTAACCCCTAGCGCGGGGACAGATACGCAGTATTTT
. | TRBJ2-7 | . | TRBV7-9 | CASSLGQYEQYF | TGTGCCAGCAGTTTAGGACAGTACGAGCAGTACTTC
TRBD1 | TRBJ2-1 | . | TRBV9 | CASSVAGQGVQNEQFF | TGTGCCAGCAGCGTAGCTGGACAGGGAGTTCAAAATGAGCAGTTCTTC
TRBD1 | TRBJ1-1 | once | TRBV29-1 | CSVLDRDTEAFF | TGCAGCGTTTTGGACAGGGACACTGAAGCTTTCTTT
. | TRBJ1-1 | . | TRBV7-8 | CASSTIGTEAFF | TGTGCCAGCAGCACTATAGGTACTGAAGCTTTCTTT
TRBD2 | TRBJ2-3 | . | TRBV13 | CASRRGTSGSRADTQYF | TGTGCCAGCAGACGCGGGACTAGCGGGAGCCGGGCAGATACGCAGTATTTT
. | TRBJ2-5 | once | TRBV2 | CASSESGVMGETQYF | TGTGCCAGCAGTGAAAGTGGGGTGATGGGGGAGACCCAGTACTTC
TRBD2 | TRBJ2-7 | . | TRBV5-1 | CASSLAWGGVYEQYF | TGCGCCAGCAGCTTGGCCTGGGGAGGGGTCTACGAGCAGTACTTC